The 32 T cell receptor beta chains below come from one sample, sequenced in a study of blood T cell repertoires in COVID-19. Assay used: immunoSEQ multiplex PCR; TCRdb lists only in-frame clones, some missing. The sample contains some 74,000 clones, approximately 88% of which appear only once. Sequencing was done on a sample of peripheral blood. The receptors originated from a middle-aged man with acute or convalescent COVID-19.

The chain is built from TRBV10-3 and TRBJ2-3, with a tentative D call TRBD1 (8 bases). Germline V lookup: CDR1 ENHRY, CDR2 SYGVKD. The CDR3 covers 18 residues. Trimming took 6 bases from V and 0 from J, leaving 22 bases between them. CDR3 residues: CAIRQNRGGKTSTDTQYF. The DNA of the CDR3 is TGTGCCATCAGACAGAACAGGGGGGGGAAAACTAGCACAGATACGCAGTATTTT.

The genes are TRBV19 and TRBJ1-2; D gene uncertain. The CDR3 has 14 residues. Germline CDR1 is LNHDA and CDR2 is SQIVND (reference sequence). Between the trimmed V and J ends, which lost 3 bases and 2 bases, there was a span of 10 bases. CDR3 sequence (DNA): TGTGCCAGTAGTATGCTCCCTACGAACTATGGCTACACCTTC. This translates into CASSMLPTNYGYTF.

The chain couples TRBV5-6 to TRBJ1-5; D is uncertain. In germline, CDR1 is SGHDT, CDR2 YYEEEE. V lost 3 bases and J 4 bases, leaving 17 bases between the germline ends. CDR3 size: 16 residues. CDR3 residues: CASSSALGKANQPQHF. CDR3 in DNA: TGTGCCAGCAGCTCGGCGCTCGGGAAAGCAAATCAGCCCCAGCATTTT.

J is TRBJ1-1 and V is TRBV24-1; possibly TRBD1 for D (6 bases). Per germline, CDR1 KGHDR and CDR2 SFDVKD. V gave up 3 bases and J gave up 9 bases, with 13 bases separating them. There are 13 residues in the CDR3. Here the CDR3 reads CATSDRQAGKAFF. CDR3 bases: TGTGCCACCAGTGATCGACAGGCAGGGAAAGCTTTCTTT.

The rearrangement uses TRBV4-1 and TRBJ1-1; the D gene is possibly TRBD1 (6 bases). Germline CDR1 reads MGHRA; CDR2 reads YSYEKL. Trimming removed 4 bases from V and 3 bases from J, with 15 bases in between. There are 15 residues in the CDR3. CDR3 DNA sequence: TGCGCCAGCAGCCGCACACACAGGGTTGACACTGAAGCTTTCTTT. Protein: CASSRTHRVDTEAFF.

This rearrangement joins TRBV21-1 to TRBJ1-2; the table's D call of TRBD1 was not tested on the DNA. TRBV21-1 is deemed a pseudogene. The CDR3 covers 15 residues. CDR3 in amino acids: CASSKATGLPYGYTF. For the CDR3, the DNA is TGTGCCAGCAGCAAGGCCACAGGGCTACCCTATGGCTACACCTTC.

V usage is TRBV14 and J usage is TRBJ1-1; tentatively, D is TRBD1 (6 bases). The germline V gene encodes CDR1 SGHDN and CDR2 FVKESK. The length of the CDR3 is 13 residues. V was clipped by 4 bases and J by 10 bases, with 16 bases between them. CDR3 sequence (DNA): TGTGCCAGCAGCCGAACAAACAGGGTGGCAGCTTTCTTT. Its translation: CASSRTNRVAAFF. Looking up the rest from reference TRBV14 and TRBJ1-1 gives the full variable domain: EAGVTQFPSHSVIEKGQTVTLRCDPISGHDNLYWYRRVMGKEIKFLLHFVKESKQDESGMPNNRFLAERTGGTYSTLKVQPAELEDSGVYFCASSRTNRVAAFFGQGTRLTVV.

The V and J genes are TRBV18 and TRBJ1-5; D is possibly TRBD1 (5 bases). Trimming took off 4 bases at V and 0 bases at J, with 10 bases between the two ends. There are 15 residues in the CDR3. The germline V gene encodes CDR1 KGHSH and CDR2 LQKENI. DNA for the CDR3: TGTGCCAGCTCACGGGGACTCGATAGCAATCAGCCCCAGCATTTT. Its translation: CASSRGLDSNQPQHF.

This sequence joins TRBV5-1 and TRBJ2-4, with 8 bases aligning to TRBD1. Germline V gene lookup returns CDR1 SGHRS and CDR2 YFSETQ. The CDR3 sequence is 20 residues long. V gave up 4 bases and J gave up 0 bases; unmatched junction bases: 18. CDR3 DNA sequence: TGCGCCAGCAGCGGCGGACAGGGTAACCCATTAGGATTAGCCAAAAACATTCAGTACTTC. Translated: CASSGGQGNPLGLAKNIQYF.

In DNA form, the CDR3 reads TGTGCCAGCAGCCAAGGAGGGAATGGCAATCAGCCCCAGCATTTT. It translates to CASSQGGNGNQPQHF. J is TRBJ1-5 and V is TRBV3-1 (or the pseudogene TRBV3-2); D is undetermined. Trimming pared 1 base from V and 2 bases from J, leaving 9 bases between. CDR3 size: 15 residues. CDR1 and CDR2 (germline): LGHDT, YNNKEL (reference sequence).

The genes are TRBV5-8 and TRBJ2-7, with 9 bases that match TRBD1. Germline V gene lookup returns CDR1 SGHTS and CDR2 YDEGEE. The CDR3 sequence is 16 residues long. The junction had 9 bases not matched to a gene; V was cut back by 3 bases and J by 2 bases. The chain's CDR3 is CASSWDRVHETYEQYF. The CDR3 DNA reads as TGTGCCAGCAGCTGGGACAGGGTTCACGAAACCTACGAGCAGTACTTC. Using reference TRBV5-8 and TRBJ2-7 for the parts outside the CDR3, the full variable domain is EAGVTQSPTHLIKTRGQQATLRCSPISGHTSVYWYQQALGLGLQFLLWYDEGEERNRGNFPPRFSGRQFPNYSSELNVNALELEDSALYLCASSWDRVHETYEQYFGPGTRLTVT.

The chain employs TRBV28 and TRBJ2-1; 8 bases are a match to TRBD1. Germline V lookup: CDR1 MDHEN, CDR2 SYDVKM. The CDR3 is made up of 16 amino acids. V dropped 7 bases and J dropped 0; count of bases not matched to a gene: 8. Here the CDR3 DNA reads TGTGCCAGCATTACAGGGGGGACCAACTCCTACAATGAGCAGTTCTTC. Residues: CASITGGTNSYNEQFF.

The V gene is TRBV5-1, the J gene TRBJ2-4, with a possible D match to TRBD1 (6 bases). Germline lookup yields CDR1 SGHRS and CDR2 YFSETQ. Trimming stripped 0 bases from V and 0 bases from J, with 10 bases between. The CDR3 is made up of 16 amino acids. The CDR3 region has the DNA TGCGCCAGCAGCTTGGGGCAGGGGACAGCCAAAAACATTCAGTACTTC. It codes for CASSLGQGTAKNIQYF.

This chain connects TRBV19 to TRBJ2-1; 9 nucleotides match TRBD1. V lost 5 bases, J lost 14 bases, and 4 bases stayed unmatched. In germline, CDR1 is LNHDA, CDR2 SQIVND (reference sequence). The CDR3 covers 11 residues. CDR3 DNA sequence: TGTGCCAGTAGTGGGGACAGGGCTAAGTTCTTC. It codes for CASSGDRAKFF.

The chain carries TRBV5-4 and TRBJ2-7, with D perhaps matching TRBD1 (6 bases). CDR1 and CDR2 (germline): SGHNT, YYREEE (reference sequence). The V gene lost 1 base and the J gene lost 3 bases, with 11 bases spanning the gap. The CDR3 runs to 14 residues. CDR3 loop: CASSLTGLGYEQYF. In DNA form, the CDR3 reads TGTGCCAGCAGCTTGACAGGGTTGGGCTACGAGCAGTACTTC.

This chain's CDR3 is CASGLVLGRGRNQPQHF. CDR3 DNA sequence: TGTGCTAGTGGTTTGGTACTGGGCCGAGGGAGGAATCAGCCCCAGCATTTT. The V call is TRBV12-5, the J call TRBJ1-5; D uncertain. Trimming removed 0 bases from V and 4 bases from J, with 16 bases in between. This CDR3 has 17 residues. CDR1 is LGHNT and CDR2 is FRNRAP in the germline V gene.

This chain uses TRBV19 with TRBJ2-7, with 9 bases fitting TRBD1. The length of the CDR3 is 14 residues. The J segment lost 4 bases and the V segment lost 6 bases, leaving 7 bases of the junction unmatched. The germline gives CDR1 LNHDA, CDR2 SQIVND (reference sequence). In DNA form, the CDR3 reads TGTGCCAGTAGCGACAGGGGGGGGGAGTACGAGCAGTACTTC. Protein product: CASSDRGGEYEQYF.

The gene calls are TRBV28 and TRBJ2-7; maybe TRBD1 (6 bases). Trimming stripped 3 bases from V and 13 bases from J, with 22 bases between. The germline V gene has CDR1 MDHEN and CDR2 SYDVKM. This CDR3 spans 14 amino acids. In DNA form, the CDR3 reads TGTGCCAGCAGTTTCCGACAGGACCTCTTATTGCGTTACTTC. It translates to CASSFRQDLLLRYF. Full variable domain (missing parts from reference TRBV28 and TRBJ2-7): DVKVTQSSRYLVKRTGEKVFLECVQDMDHENMFWYRQDPGLGLRLIYFSYDVKMKEKGDIPEGYSVSREKKERFSLILESASTNQTSMYLCASSFRQDLLLRYFGPGTRLTVT.

This clone occurred once. The V and J genes are TRBV5-6 and TRBJ2-3; perhaps TRBD1 as D (5 bases). The CDR3 extends over 15 amino acids. Germline V gives CDR1 SGHDT, CDR2 YYEEEE. Trimming shortened V by 1 base and J by 8 bases, and 17 bases separated the two germline ends. The CDR3 reads CASSLQGASFATQYF. For the CDR3, the DNA is TGTGCCAGCAGCTTGCAGGGTGCATCTTTTGCTACGCAGTATTTT.

The genes are TRBV5-1 and TRBJ1-4, with 8 positions matching TRBD1. CDR1 is SGHRS and CDR2 is YFSETQ in the germline V gene. The CDR3 extends over 16 amino acids. The V segment lost 4 bases and the J segment 7 bases; nucleotides outside the gene matches: 12. CDR3 nucleotide sequence: TGCGCCAGCAGCCGGAGAGCACAGGGGGTGGGTGAAAAACTGTTTTTT. This translates into CASSRRAQGVGEKLFF.

This clone occurred once. The rearrangement joins TRBV19 to TRBJ2-3; a weak D match, TRBD1 (5 bases). The V and J ends lost 5 bases and 3 bases respectively, with 12 bases between them. CDR3 length: 14 residues. The V gene's germline CDR1 is LNHDA and CDR2 SQIVND (reference sequence). CDR3 amino acids: CASSSQGGTDTQYF. The DNA for the CDR3 is TGTGCCAGTAGTTCTCAGGGTGGGACAGATACGCAGTATTTT.

The gene calls are TRBV6-1 and TRBJ2-3; TRBD1 might be the D (5 bases). The CDR3 contains 16 residues. CDR1 is MNHNS, CDR2 SASEGT, per germline. V lost 2 bases to trimming and J lost 1 base, with 13 bases between them. CDR3 amino acids: CASSEYLARGTDTQYF. As DNA, the CDR3 is TGTGCCAGCAGTGAATATCTGGCCAGGGGCACAGATACGCAGTATTTT.

The chain links TRBV28 to TRBJ2-7, with 7 bases identical to TRBD1. Germline CDR1 reads MDHEN; CDR2 reads SYDVKM. The CDR3 covers 15 residues. Trimming took 5 bases from V and 4 from J; bases not matched to a gene: 11. CDR3 sequence (DNA): TGTGCCAGCAGTGGATCCGGGACAGAACCTTACGAGCAGTACTTC. Residues: CASSGSGTEPYEQYF.

V and J are TRBV7-8 and TRBJ1-3; D is unclear. Trimming took off 5 bases at V and 1 base at J, with 21 bases between the two ends. The CDR3 consists of 18 residues. Germline values: CDR1 SGHVS, CDR2 FQNEAQ. CDR3: CASSVSITGRRSGNTIYF. The CDR3 region has the DNA TGTGCCAGCAGCGTTAGCATCACCGGGAGAAGGTCTGGAAACACCATATATTTT.

The rearrangement links TRBV11-2 to TRBJ1-5; no clear D gene. Deletions cut 0 bases from V and 3 bases from J, with 12 bases between. Germline V lookup: CDR1 SGHAT, CDR2 FQNNGV. The CDR3 is made up of 16 amino acids. The CDR3 nucleotides read TGTGCCAGCAGCTTAGATGACATCTTGAACAATCAGCCCCAGCATTTT. Translation gives CASSLDDILNNQPQHF.

Only a few counts were recorded for this clone. The chain carries TRBV25-1 and TRBJ1-3, with TRBD1 as a possible D gene (5 bases). The CDR3 has 15 amino acids. Germline CDR1 and CDR2: MGHDK and SYGVNS. V lost 7 bases, J lost 4 bases, and 17 bases lay in between. CDR3 sequence (DNA): TGTGCCAGCAAGGCCCCGGGGGTTCTCGGAAACACCATATATTTT. Translating it yields CASKAPGVLGNTIYF.

The chain recombines TRBV10-1 with TRBJ2-5, with 8 bases that match TRBD1. The CDR3 contains 15 residues. Trimming at V came to 4 bases and at J to 4 bases, leaving 8 bases not matched to a gene. CDR1 and CDR2 from the germline V gene are WNHNN and SYGVQD (reference sequence). This chain's CDR3 is CASSAYRGKGETQYF. Written as DNA, the CDR3 is TGCGCCAGCAGTGCATACAGGGGGAAAGGAGAGACCCAGTACTTC.

The gene calls are TRBV19 and TRBJ2-5, with D maybe TRBD2 (6 bases). Trimming stripped 10 bases from V and 1 base from J, with 19 bases between. Germline loops: CDR1 LNHDA, CDR2 SQIVND (reference sequence). This CDR3 spans 15 amino acids. The CDR3 is CATIFRRGTQETQYF. CDR3 nucleotide sequence: TGTGCCACCATATTCCGGCGGGGCACCCAAGAGACCCAGTACTTC.

This rearrangement joins TRBV2 to TRBJ1-5, with 9 nucleotides matching TRBD1. The CDR3 has 14 amino acids. Trimming at V came to 7 bases and at J to 5 bases, leaving 6 bases not matched to a gene. Germline CDR1 SNHLY, CDR2 FYNNEI. As DNA, the CDR3 is TGTGCCAGCACCCAGACAGGGGGGTATCAGCCCCAGCATTTT. As protein: CASTQTGGYQPQHF.

The chain employs TRBV24-1 and TRBJ2-5; D may be TRBD2 (5 bases). Germline V gene data show CDR1 as KGHDR and CDR2 as SFDVKD. Between the trimmed V and J ends, which lost 0 bases and 4 bases, there was a span of 8 bases. The length of the CDR3 is 14 residues. The CDR3 bases are TGTGCCACCAGTGATTTGGGGGAGCGAGAGACCCAGTACTTC. The encoded protein is CATSDLGERETQYF.

The V gene is TRBV5-4, the J gene TRBJ2-6; 8 positions agree with TRBD2. This CDR3 spans 15 amino acids. Germline loops: CDR1 SGHNT, CDR2 YYREEE (reference sequence). J was trimmed by 2 bases and V by 5 bases; bases with no gene match: 3. CDR3 loop: CASSRGGPGANVLTF. As DNA, the CDR3 is TGTGCCAGCAGTCGGGGGGGGCCTGGGGCCAACGTCCTGACTTTC. Using reference TRBV5-4 and TRBJ2-6 for the parts outside the CDR3, the full variable domain is ETGVTQSPTHLIKTRGQQVTLRCSSQSGHNTVSWYQQALGQGPQFIFQYYREEENGRGNFPPRFSGLQFPNYSSELNVNALELDDSALYLCASSRGGPGANVLTFGAGSRLTVL.

The V call is TRBV4-1, the J call TRBJ1-3; 10 nucleotides align to TRBD1. V lost 4 bases and J lost 4; bases outside the gene matches: 7. This CDR3 has 16 amino acids. Germline CDR1 MGHRA, CDR2 YSYEKL. CDR3 sequence (DNA): TGCGCCAGCAGCCTGGGGACAGGGGCTCGAGGAAACACCATATATTTT. This codes for CASSLGTGARGNTIYF.